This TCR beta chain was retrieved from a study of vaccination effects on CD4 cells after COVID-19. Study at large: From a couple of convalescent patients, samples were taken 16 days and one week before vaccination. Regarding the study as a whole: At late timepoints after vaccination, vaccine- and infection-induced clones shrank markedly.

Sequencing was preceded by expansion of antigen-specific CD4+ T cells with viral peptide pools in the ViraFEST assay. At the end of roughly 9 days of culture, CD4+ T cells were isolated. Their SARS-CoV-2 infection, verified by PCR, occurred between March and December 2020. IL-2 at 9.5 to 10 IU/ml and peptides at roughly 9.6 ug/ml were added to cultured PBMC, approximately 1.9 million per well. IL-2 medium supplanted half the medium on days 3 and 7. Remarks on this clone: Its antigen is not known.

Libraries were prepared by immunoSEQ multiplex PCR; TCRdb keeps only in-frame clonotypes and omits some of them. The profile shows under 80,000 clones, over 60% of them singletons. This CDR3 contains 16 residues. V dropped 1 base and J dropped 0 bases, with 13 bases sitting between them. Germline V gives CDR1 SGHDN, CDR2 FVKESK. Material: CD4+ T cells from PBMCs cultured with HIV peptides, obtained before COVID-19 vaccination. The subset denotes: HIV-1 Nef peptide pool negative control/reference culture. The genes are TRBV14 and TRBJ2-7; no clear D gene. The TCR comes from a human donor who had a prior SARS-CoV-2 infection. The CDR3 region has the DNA TGTGCCAGCAGCCAAGTATTTGGACGGAGCTCCTACGAGCAGTACTTC. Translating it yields CASSQVFGRSSYEQYF.